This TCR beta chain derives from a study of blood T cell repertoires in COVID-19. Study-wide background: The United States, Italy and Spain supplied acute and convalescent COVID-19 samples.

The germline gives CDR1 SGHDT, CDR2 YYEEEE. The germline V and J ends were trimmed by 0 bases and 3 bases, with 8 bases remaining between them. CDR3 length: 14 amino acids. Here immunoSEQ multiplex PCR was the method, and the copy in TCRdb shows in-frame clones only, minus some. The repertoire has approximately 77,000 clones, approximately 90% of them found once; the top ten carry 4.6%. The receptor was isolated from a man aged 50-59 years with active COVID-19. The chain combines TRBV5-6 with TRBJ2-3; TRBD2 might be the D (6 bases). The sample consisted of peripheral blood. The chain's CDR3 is CASSLVLATDTQYF. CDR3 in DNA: TGTGCCAGCAGCTTGGTTCTAGCGACAGATACGCAGTATTTT.